A single sample gave rise to the 13 T cell receptor beta chains below, sequenced in a study of blood T cell dynamics during melanoma immunotherapy. Clones were sequenced by immunoSEQ multiplex PCR, and TCRdb holds only the in-frame ones, with some missing. Among more than 13,000 clones listed, 86% were seen once. Indicated time point: week 3, after first cycle of checkpoint inhibitor. The starting material was blood, obtained from a patient treated with checkpoint blockade. The receptor source for this set is a human donor with melanoma.

The chain combines TRBV7-6 with TRBJ2-7; 10 positions match TRBD2. Germline-derived CDR1 and CDR2 are SGHVS and FNYEAQ. The ends lost 5 bases at V and 4 bases at J; junction bases unmatched: 5. The CDR3 length is 14 residues. The DNA of the CDR3 is TGTGCCAGCAGCCAGGGACTAGCGAGTTACGAGCAGTACTTC. It encodes CASSQGLASYEQYF.

The table lists this clone with a few counts. The chain recombines TRBV29-1 with TRBJ2-1; TRBD2 aligns across 9 bases. This CDR3 contains 15 residues. Germline CDR1 reads SQVTM; CDR2 reads ANQGSEA. J was trimmed by 1 base and V by 4 bases; bases with no gene match: 5. The CDR3 reads CSVGSAGGSYNEQFF. In DNA, the CDR3 is TGCAGCGTTGGCTCAGCGGGAGGATCCTACAATGAGCAGTTCTTC.

The chain is built from TRBV5-4 and TRBJ2-7; no definite D call. V lost 3 bases and J lost 2, with 15 bases in between. The CDR3 is made up of 15 amino acids. Germline V gene data show CDR1 as SGHNT and CDR2 as YYREEE (reference sequence). CDR3 nucleotides: TGTGCCAGCAGCTACCCCGACGGCGGTACCTACGAGCAGTACTTC. Its translation is CASSYPDGGTYEQYF. The full variable domain, in which reference TRBV5-4 and TRBJ2-7 provide the parts outside the CDR3, is ETGVTQSPTHLIKTRGQQVTLRCSSQSGHNTVSWYQQALGQGPQFIFQYYREEENGRGNFPPRFSGLQFPNYSSELNVNALELDDSALYLCASSYPDGGTYEQYFGPGTRLTVT.

The chain combines TRBV11-2 with TRBJ1-1; D is uncertain. Germline loops: CDR1 SGHAT, CDR2 FQNNGV. Trimming pared 1 base from V and 4 bases from J, leaving 16 bases between. The CDR3 has 16 residues. The CDR3 DNA sequence: TGTGCCAGCAGCTTAGCGATCGTCCGGCAGCCCACTGAAGCTTTCTTT. It codes for CASSLAIVRQPTEAFF.

The rearrangement joins TRBV5-8 to TRBJ2-7, with D possibly being TRBD2 (6 bases). The V gene's germline CDR1 is SGHTS and CDR2 YDEGEE. CDR3 length: 15 amino acids. Trimming pared 4 bases from V and 1 base from J, leaving 15 bases between. The CDR3 nucleotides read TGTGCCAGCAGCCTCTTCCGGGACTTATCCTACGAGCAGTACTTC. It encodes CASSLFRDLSYEQYF. The full variable domain, completed using reference TRBV5-8 and TRBJ2-7, is EAGVTQSPTHLIKTRGQQATLRCSPISGHTSVYWYQQALGLGLQFLLWYDEGEERNRGNFPPRFSGRQFPNYSSELNVNALELEDSALYLCASSLFRDLSYEQYFGPGTRLTVT.

The chain joins TRBV5-1 to TRBJ2-5; 9 bases are shared with TRBD2. The CDR3 is 15 amino acids. V gave up 5 bases and J gave up 5 bases; unmatched junction bases: 10. CDR1 SGHRS and CDR2 YFSETQ come from the germline V gene. DNA of the CDR3: TGCGCCAGCAGGGGGGCTAGCGGGATTCGGGAGACCCAGTACTTC. Protein sequence: CASRGASGIRETQYF.

The chain carries TRBV28 and TRBJ1-4, with 10 bases fitting TRBD1. The CDR3 sequence is 14 residues long. Germline CDR1 reads MDHEN; CDR2 reads SYDVKM. V lost 7 bases, J lost 7 bases, and 6 bases stayed unmatched. CDR3 bases: TGTGCCAGCACCCAGGACAGGGGGAGTGAAAAACTGTTTTTT. This translates into CASTQDRGSEKLFF.

V is TRBV28 and J is TRBJ2-1; either TRBD1 or TRBD2 may fit D (5 bases each). The germline CDR1 and CDR2 sequences are MDHEN and SYDVKM. The CDR3 has 16 residues. Trimming left V 6 bases short and J 0 bases short, with 15 bases between. CDR3 sequence: CASSSISDSSYNEQFF. The CDR3 DNA follows: TGTGCCAGCAGCTCTATTAGCGACAGCTCCTACAATGAGCAGTTCTTC.

CDR3 in amino acids: CSRTLPGQIYYEQYF. The CDR3 coding sequence is TGCAGCCGTACCTTACCGGGGCAAATCTACTACGAGCAGTACTTC. V is TRBV29-1 and J is TRBJ2-7; D assignment may be TRBD1 or TRBD2 (5 bases each). The CDR3 runs 15 residues. V lost 8 bases and J 3 bases, leaving 23 bases between the germline ends. Looked up from germline, CDR1 is SQVTM and CDR2 is ANQGSEA.

The V call is TRBV7-2, the J call TRBJ1-1; D gene unclear. CDR3 size: 12 residues. From germline, CDR1 is SGHTA and CDR2 FQGNSA. The germline V and J ends were trimmed by 5 bases and 6 bases, with 10 bases remaining between them. DNA of the CDR3: TGTGCCAGCAGCCCTATGGTGGCTGAAGCTTTCTTT. Translation gives CASSPMVAEAFF.

The rearrangement uses TRBV7-6 and TRBJ2-7; 8 bases are shared with TRBD1. Trimming removed 1 base from V and 6 bases from J; junction bases left unmatched: 8. The CDR3 has 15 residues. The V gene's germline CDR1 is SGHVS and CDR2 FNYEAQ. The CDR3 DNA follows: TGTGCCAGCAGCTTAGTGCCAGGGGGCTTTGGCGAGCAGTACTTC. It translates to CASSLVPGGFGEQYF.

This clone has a single count. This rearrangement joins TRBV11-3 to TRBJ2-7, with 8 bases lining up with TRBD2. V lost 6 bases, J lost 7 bases, and 11 bases stayed unmatched. Germline V lookup: CDR1 SGHNT, CDR2 YENEEA. The CDR3 spans 14 residues. DNA for the CDR3: TGTGCCAGCAGTTCGGGAGGGTCTCGTCGGGAGCAGTACTTC. Encoded protein: CASSSGGSRREQYF.

The chain has TRBV7-2 and TRBJ2-7; the match to TRBD2 covers 14 bases. Germline V lookup: CDR1 SGHTA, CDR2 FQGNSA. The CDR3 covers 16 residues. J gave up 2 bases and V 5 bases, and 5 bases lay outside the gene matches. CDR3 protein: CASSPTSGRGTYEQYF. The CDR3 nucleotides read TGTGCCAGCAGCCCGACTAGCGGGAGGGGTACCTACGAGCAGTACTTC.